This T cell receptor (beta chain) was sequenced during a study of T cell responses to AZD1222 COVID-19 vaccine. Findings and limits, study-wide: Elevations in Spike-specific TCR breadth and depth followed administration of two AZD1222 doses. The repertoires were collected only after the peak T cell response.

V lost 0 bases and J lost 1, with 9 bases in between. This CDR3 region has 16 residues. CDR1 MNHEY and CDR2 SVGAGI come from the germline V gene. Sequenced by immunoSEQ multiplex PCR; TCRdb stores in-frame clones only, minus some. Of 150,000 or so clones in the sample, 70% to 90% were seen once. Worth noting for this clone: Its antigen is unknown.

The rearrangement links TRBV6-5 to TRBJ2-2; D remains unclear. Here the sequenced sample was peripheral blood, taken on day 0 of MenACWY control vaccination. The clonotype originates from an adult in good health. DNA for the CDR3: TGTGCCAGCAGTTACTCCCCCGATATGAACACCGGGGAGCTGTTTTTT. Translating gives CASSYSPDMNTGELFF.